This entry describes one T cell receptor (beta chain). The antigen remains unidentified. These data originate in a study of shared clonotypes between healthy human individuals. Study-wide context: There were three CD4 naive, three CD4 memory, two CD8 naive and one CD8 memory plates per donor.

The length of the CDR3 is 15 residues. Trimming at V came to 5 bases and at J to 2 bases, leaving 6 bases not matched to a gene. Looked up from germline, CDR1 is SEHNR and CDR2 is FQNEAQ (reference sequence). Methods used by the authors: There were no quality scores in the junction-only immunoSEQ sequences, so filtering differed. Clones were read by immunoSEQ multiplex PCR, and TCRdb kept only the in-frame ones, dropping some. V and J calls and clone size come straight from that table; D and trimming were deduced from the DNA. The sample lists under 350,000 clones, around nine tenths seen once, with roughly 17% in the top ten. Study-wide results and limits: Among several donors, approximately 5.4% of naive CD4 clonotypes were found in common. Clonotype sharing among donors was thought likely to change with sequencing depth.

V usage is TRBV7-9 and J usage is TRBJ2-1; 7 bases are a match to TRBD2. Sequencing input: memory CD8+ T cells sorted from blood. Subset of the sample: CD45RO+ cells pooled with CCR7-negative TemRA cells. This clonotype was obtained from a man between 18 and 35 years old in good health. CDR3 in amino acids: CASSPTSVPYNEQFF. In nucleotides, the CDR3 is TGTGCCAGCAGCCCCACTAGCGTTCCCTACAATGAGCAGTTCTTC.